One and the same sample provided the 18 T cell receptor beta chains below, sequenced in a study of response to subunit inactivated influenza vaccine. TCRdb recomputed calls from the RT-PCR reads with MiXCR, one row per CDR3 protein. The table records 530,000 or so distinct CDR3 sequences, roughly 10% of them present only once. Sequences were derived from PBMCs from blood, sampled on the day of vaccination. The receptors were gathered from a man aged 50-60 years who received an inactivated influenza vaccine.

This clonotype came up many times. This sequence joins TRBV19 and TRBJ1-6; D may be TRBD1 (6 bases). The CDR3 runs to 15 residues. Germline V CDR1 and CDR2: LNHDA, SQIVND (reference sequence). Trimming stripped 3 bases from V and 8 bases from J, with 14 bases between. CDR3 DNA sequence: TGTGCCAGTAGTATCTTTGGGGGCGCCGATTCACCCCTCCACTTT. As protein: CASSIFGGADSPLHF. The complete variable domain, with remaining parts taken from reference TRBV19 and TRBJ1-6, reads DGGITQSPKYLFRKEGQNVTLSCEQNLNHDAMYWYRQDPGQGLRLIYYSQIVNDFQKGDIAEGYSVSREKKESFPLTVTSAQKNPTAFYLCASSIFGGADSPLHFGNGTRLTVT.

The J gene is TRBJ2-3, the V gene TRBV29-1; D assignment may be TRBD1 or TRBD2 (5 bases each). The CDR3 contains 14 residues. Germline V CDR1 and CDR2: SQVTM, ANQGSEA. Trimming pared 3 bases from V and 0 bases from J, leaving 10 bases between. As DNA, the CDR3 is TGCAGCGTTGAGGGTTGGGGGAGCACAGATACGCAGTATTTT. Translating it yields CSVEGWGSTDTQYF.

This chain links TRBV12-3 or TRBV12-4 with TRBJ2-3; D is possibly TRBD1 (5 bases). Trimming removed 5 bases at V and 0 bases at J, with 9 bases between. The CDR3 has 14 amino acids. CDR3 sequence reads: CASSHRSSTDTQYF. CDR3 DNA: TGTGCCAGCAGTCACAGGTCCAGCACAGATACGCAGTATTTT.

Details on this clonotype: A much bigger clone sits one base away, suggesting this may be a read error. V gene TRBV4-2 combines with J gene TRBJ2-1; TRBD2 is a possible D gene (5 bases). Germline lookup yields CDR1 LGHNA and CDR2 YNFKEQ. With 8 bases removed from V and 15 bases from J, the gap between germline ends came to 23 bases. The CDR3 extends over 13 amino acids. The CDR3 spells CASGPRFLGELFF. The CDR3 DNA is TGTGCCAGCGGCCCCCGTTTTCTCGGGGAGTTGTTCTTC.

The sample holds a few counts of this clonotype. The V call is TRBV5-1, the J call TRBJ2-6, with D unresolved. The CDR3 runs to 15 residues. V was clipped by 2 bases and J by 2 bases, with 8 bases between them. Per the germline V gene, CDR1 is SGHRS and CDR2 is YFSETQ. CDR3 in amino acids: CASSLSAAGANVLTF. CDR3 DNA: TGCGCCAGCAGCTTAAGCGCAGCTGGGGCCAACGTCCTGACTTTC.

V is TRBV12-3 or TRBV12-4 and J is TRBJ1-2, with D possibly matching TRBD1 (6 bases). The CDR3 has 14 amino acids. V was pared by 5 bases and J by 3 bases, with 13 bases between. CDR3 nucleotides: TGTGCCAGCAGTCCGGGGGGGCTGGACTATGGCTACACCTTC. Translating it yields CASSPGGLDYGYTF.

This chain joins TRBV2 and TRBJ2-7, with D possibly matching TRBD1 (6 bases). The CDR3 is 14 amino acids. CDR1 and CDR2 (germline): SNHLY, FYNNEI. The V end was cut by 2 bases, the J end by 2 bases, with 10 bases between. The CDR3 spells CASSEMGAPYEQYF. DNA of the CDR3: TGTGCCAGCAGTGAAATGGGGGCACCCTACGAGCAGTACTTC.

This clonotype showed up just a few times. The chain combines TRBV6-5 with TRBJ2-3; perhaps TRBD2 as D (6 bases). The CDR3 loop spans 15 amino acids. Germline values: CDR1 MNHEY, CDR2 SVGAGI. V dropped 0 bases and J dropped 4 bases, with 11 bases sitting between them. The CDR3 here is CASSYSGGDPDTQYF. CDR3 DNA sequence: TGTGCCAGCAGTTACTCGGGAGGAGACCCAGATACGCAGTATTTT.

In its sample, this clonotype was seen many times. V is TRBV7-2 and J is TRBJ2-3, with D hard to call. Trimming stripped 0 bases from V and 5 bases from J, with 12 bases between. CDR1 and CDR2 from the germline V gene are SGHTA and FQGNSA. The CDR3 has 15 residues. The DNA for the CDR3 is TGTGCCAGCAGCTTAGCAGGGTTGGATGGAGATACGCAGTATTTT. Translating it yields CASSLAGLDGDTQYF.

This clonotype was detected a few times. This sequence joins TRBV6-2 or TRBV6-3 and TRBJ2-7; 7 bases match TRBD1. Germline V gene lookup returns CDR1 MNHEY and CDR2 SVGEGT. CDR3 size: 19 residues. The V gene end was trimmed by 0 bases and the J gene end by 2 bases; junction bases not matched to a gene: 16. This chain's CDR3 is CASSYSHRQGLGNTYEQYF. As DNA, the CDR3 is TGTGCCAGCAGTTACTCCCACCGACAGGGTTTGGGGAACACCTACGAGCAGTACTTC.

This clonotype came up many times. J is TRBJ2-2 and V is TRBV6-2 or TRBV6-3, with D maybe TRBD1 (5 bases). Between the trimmed V and J ends, which lost 7 bases and 5 bases, there was a span of 14 bases. The CDR3 consists of 14 residues. Germline assignment: CDR1 MNHEY and CDR2 SVGEGT. The CDR3 sequence: CASTPGYRTGELFF. In DNA, the CDR3 is TGTGCCAGCACCCCAGGGTATCGGACCGGGGAGCTGTTTTTT.

The chain employs TRBV5-6 and TRBJ2-7; possible D gene TRBD1, 6 bases. V was clipped by 4 bases and J by 5 bases, with 19 bases between them. Per germline, CDR1 SGHDT and CDR2 YYEEEE. CDR3 length equals 15 residues. CDR3 in amino acids: CASSPKWQGFNEQYF. CDR3 DNA: TGTGCCAGCAGCCCAAAGTGGCAGGGGTTTAACGAGCAGTACTTC.

This clonotype has more than one count but fewer than ten. The chain combines TRBV7-2 with TRBJ1-3; 9 bases fit TRBD1. The germline gives CDR1 SGHTA, CDR2 FQGNSA. Unmatched junction bases numbered 8, after V lost 4 bases and J lost 7 bases. The CDR3 runs to 15 residues. This CDR3 reads CASSSAGTGSNTIYF. CDR3 in DNA: TGTGCCAGCAGCTCAGCAGGGACAGGGTCGAACACCATATATTTT.

This clonotype showed up just a few times. The chain carries TRBV15 and TRBJ2-1; TRBD1 matches 8 bases. There are 13 residues in the CDR3. From germline, CDR1 is LNHNV and CDR2 YYDKDF (reference sequence). The junction had 1 base not matched to a gene; V was cut back by 2 bases and J by 7 bases. The CDR3 sequence is CATSRRTGNEQFF. As DNA, the CDR3 is TGTGCCACCAGCAGACGGACAGGGAATGAGCAGTTCTTC.

This clonotype was counted many times. This chain uses TRBV28 with TRBJ2-1; perhaps TRBD1 as D (6 bases). Germline V gene lookup returns CDR1 MDHEN and CDR2 SYDVKM. V was clipped by 5 bases and J by 3 bases, with 20 bases between them. The CDR3 runs 17 residues. CDR3 sequence: CASSPYPLQGDYNEQFF. The CDR3, as DNA: TGTGCCAGCAGTCCCTACCCACTACAGGGAGACTACAATGAGCAGTTCTTC.

This chain links TRBV27 with TRBJ2-1; 11 bases are shared with TRBD2. In germline, CDR1 is MNHEY, CDR2 SMNVEV (reference sequence). V was clipped by 3 bases and J by 6 bases; unmatched bases: 4. The CDR3 length is 15 residues. In nucleotides, the CDR3 is TGTGCCAGCAGTTTCGCACTAGCGGGAGTCAATGAGCAGTTCTTC. Translation: CASSFALAGVNEQFF.

This clonotype was detected only a few times. J is TRBJ2-3 and V is TRBV5-1, with TRBD2 matching 8 bases. This CDR3 contains 15 residues. The J segment lost 4 bases and the V segment lost 0 bases, leaving 4 bases of the junction unmatched. Per germline, CDR1 SGHRS and CDR2 YFSETQ. The CDR3 bases are TGCGCCAGCAGCTTGGACGGGGGGGAGTCAGATACGCAGTATTTT. Protein sequence: CASSLDGGESDTQYF. The full variable domain, completed using reference TRBV5-1 and TRBJ2-3, is KAGVTQTPRYLIKTRGQQVTLSCSPISGHRSVSWYQQTPGQGLQFLFEYFSETQRNKGNFPGRFSGRQFSNSRSEMNVSTLELGDSALYLCASSLDGGESDTQYFGPGTRLTVL.

The CDR3 region has the DNA TGTGCCAGCAGTCTATCAACTAATGAAAAACTGTTTTTT. Residues: CASSLSTNEKLFF. The chain has TRBV12-3 or TRBV12-4 and TRBJ1-4; D uncertain. CDR3 length: 13 residues. V lost 5 bases and J 0 bases, leaving 4 bases between the germline ends.